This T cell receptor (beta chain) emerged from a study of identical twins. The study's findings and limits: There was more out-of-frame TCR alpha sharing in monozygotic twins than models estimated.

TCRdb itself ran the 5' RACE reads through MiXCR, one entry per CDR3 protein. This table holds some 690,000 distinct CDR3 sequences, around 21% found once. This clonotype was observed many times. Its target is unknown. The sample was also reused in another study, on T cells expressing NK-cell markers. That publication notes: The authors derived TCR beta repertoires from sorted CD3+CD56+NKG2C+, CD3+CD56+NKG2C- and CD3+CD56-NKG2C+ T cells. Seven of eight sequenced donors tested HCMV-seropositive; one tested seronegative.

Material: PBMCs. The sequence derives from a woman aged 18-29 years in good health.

The DNA of the CDR3 is TGTGCCAGCAGCTTAGCTAAAGAGACCCAGTACTTC. Encoded protein: CASSLAKETQYF. The chain joins TRBV7-6 to TRBJ2-5; D not resolved. This CDR3 has 12 amino acids. CDR1 and CDR2 from the germline V gene are SGHVS and FNYEAQ. Trimming shortened V by 0 bases and J by 3 bases, and 2 bases separated the two germline ends.